This T cell receptor beta chain was recorded in a study of blood T cell repertoires in COVID-19. Trimming removed 3 bases from V and 8 bases from J, with 17 bases in between. Looked up from germline, CDR1 is MGHDK and CDR2 is SYGVNS. This CDR3 region has 15 residues. TCRdb's copy holds only in-frame clones and misses some; the assay was immunoSEQ multiplex PCR. The data hold around 50,000 clones, with approximately 81% observed a single time. Sequencing was done on a sample of peripheral blood. This chain links TRBV25-1 with TRBJ2-1; TRBD2 is a possible D gene (6 bases). The receptor comes from a man aged 40-50 years with active COVID-19. The CDR3 sequence is CASSDGDSLGDEQFF. The CDR3, as DNA: TGTGCCAGCAGTGATGGGGACTCCCTGGGAGATGAGCAGTTCTTC.